This TCR beta chain is from a study of blood T cell repertoires in COVID-19. Study at large: T cells, B-cell-depleted T cells, or PBMCs provided the cDNA or gDNA that served as material.

Source study methods: Cell counts per sample came from amplifying reference gene primers. The assay was immunoSEQ multiplex PCR, and TCRdb's table has in-frame clones only and misses some. The D gene and trimming were derived from the DNA, and the V and J assignments and clone size from that table. The data hold more than 45,000 clones, with around 89% observed a single time. The CDR3 is 15 residues long. The germline V gene has CDR1 SGHTA and CDR2 FQGNSA. The junction had 11 bases not matched to a gene; V was cut back by 6 bases and J by 3 bases. The sample consisted of peripheral blood. The chain employs TRBV7-2 and TRBJ2-7; 7 positions agree with TRBD1. This sequence originates from a man in his 60s with acute or convalescent COVID-19. The CDR3 sequence: CASSLPPGGNYEQYF. The CDR3 bases are TGTGCCAGCAGTTTGCCCCCAGGGGGAAACTACGAGCAGTACTTC. The variable domain in full, completed from reference TRBV7-2 and TRBJ2-7, reads GAGVSQSPSNKVTEKGKDVELRCDPISGHTALYWYRQSLGQGLEFLIYFQGNSAPDKSGLPSDRFSAERTGGSVSTLTIQRTQQEDSAVYLCASSLPPGGNYEQYFGPGTRLTVT.